These T cell receptor beta chains were read from a single sample in a study of Ad26.COV2.S vaccination and SARS-CoV-2 variants. Using immunoSEQ multiplex PCR, the repertoire was profiled, and TCRdb retains in-frame clones only, with some absent. The table lists about 220,000 clones, approximately 88% of them singletons. The sequences come from peripheral blood, collected in a trial of Ad26.COV2.S vaccine versus placebo. The receptor source for this set is a person between 18 and 60 years old who received the Ad26.COV2.S COVID-19 vaccine or a placebo. Both conserved end residues are part of each CDR3. The order of the fields is V gene, clone size, J gene, D gene, CDR3 protein, CDR3 DNA. A D gene is named only where the DNA matches it firmly. Clone size, where shown, is once, few, many, or a class for clones that have expanded.

>TRBV5-1|NA|TRBJ1-2|NA
CASSPGTFYGYTF
TGCGCCAGCAGCCCGGGGACATTCTATGGCTACACCTTC
>TRBV30|once|TRBJ2-1|NA
CAWRLSGTPFDEQFF
TGTGCCTGGAGGCTTTCCGGGACACCCTTTGATGAGCAGTTCTTC
>TRBV21-1|NA|TRBJ1-2|NA
CALWSFNYGYTF
TGTGCCCTCTGGAGTTTTAACTATGGCTACACCTTC
>TRBV28|NA|TRBJ1-2|NA
CASSPDSFYGYTF
TGTGCCAGCAGCCCCGACAGCTTCTATGGCTACACCTTC
>TRBV4-2|NA|TRBJ2-1|NA
CASSQVSGGHNEQFF
TGTGCCAGCAGCCAGGTCTCGGGCGGGCACAATGAGCAGTTCTTC
>TRBV7-2|NA|TRBJ2-5|TRBD1
CASSARDSPPRETQYF
TGTGCCAGCAGCGCTAGGGACAGCCCTCCGAGGGAGACCCAGTACTTC
>TRBV6-5|NA|TRBJ1-5|TRBD1
CASSSGTGNYQPQHF
TGTGCCAGCAGTTCCGGGACAGGGAATTATCAGCCCCAGCATTTT
>TRBV7-2|NA|TRBJ2-5|NA
CASSLGGKETQYF
TGTGCCAGCAGCTTAGGAGGGAAAGAGACCCAGTACTTC
>TRBV12-1|NA|TRBJ1-5|NA
CASSTEPGHFSNQPQHF
TGTGCCAGCAGCACCGAACCGGGACACTTTAGCAATCAGCCCCAGCATTTT
>TRBV4-2|few|TRBJ2-7|TRBD1
CASSQAGQEISYEQYF
TGTGCCAGCAGCCAAGCGGGACAGGAGATATCCTACGAGCAGTACTTC
>TRBV11-3|once|TRBJ2-5|NA
CASSLNQETQYF
TGTGCCAGCAGCTTAAACCAAGAGACCCAGTACTTC
>TRBV28|NA|TRBJ2-2|NA
CASSGGNTGELFF
TGTGCCAGCAGCGGTGGGAACACCGGGGAGCTGTTTTTT
>TRBV9|many|TRBJ1-4|TRBD1
CASSSGTAVEKLFF
TGTGCCAGCAGCTCCGGGACAGCTGTTGAAAAACTGTTTTTT
>TRBV9|NA|TRBJ2-1|TRBD1
CASSPTLTGGIYNEQFF
TGTGCCAGCAGCCCCACACTAACAGGGGGTATCTACAATGAGCAGTTCTTC
>TRBV18|few|TRBJ1-1|TRBD1
CASSPGQVNTEAFF
TGTGCCAGCTCACCCGGACAGGTGAACACTGAAGCTTTCTTT
>TRBV30|NA|TRBJ1-6|NA
CAWARGGETPLHF
TGTGCCTGGGCCCGGGGCGGGGAGACACCCCTCCACTTT
>TRBV18|NA|TRBJ2-6|TRBD2
CASSPWTSGRVGSGANVLTF
TGTGCCAGCTCACCTTGGACTAGCGGGAGGGTTGGCTCTGGGGCCAACGTCCTGACTTTC
>TRBV11-2|NA|TRBJ2-7|TRBD2
CASSLASSGLPYEQYF
TGTGCCAGCAGCTTAGCCTCTAGCGGGTTACCTTACGAGCAGTACTTC
>TRBV6-2/TRBV6-3|NA|TRBJ2-1|TRBD1
CASSYSGSLKDRGQEQFF
TGTGCCAGCAGTTACTCCGGTTCCCTCAAGGACAGGGGGCAAGAGCAGTTCTTC
>TRBV14|once|TRBJ2-5|NA
CASSQWETQYF
TGTGCCAGCAGCCAATGGGAGACCCAGTACTTC
>TRBV30|NA|TRBJ2-2|TRBD2
CAWSGTSGSAGELFF
TGTGCCTGGAGCGGGACTAGCGGGAGCGCCGGGGAGCTGTTTTTT
>TRBV14|NA|TRBJ1-2|TRBD1
CASSRSGQDPLTF
TGTGCCAGCAGCCGGTCGGGACAGGACCCTCTGACCTTC
>TRBV19|NA|TRBJ1-1|NA
CASSSRGTGSYTEAFF
TGTGCCAGTAGCAGCCGGGGAACAGGGTCGTACACTGAAGCTTTCTTT
>TRBV19|NA|TRBJ1-1|NA
CASTPFGGNTEAFF
TGTGCCAGTACCCCCTTCGGGGGGAACACTGAAGCTTTCTTT
>TRBV7-8|NA|TRBJ1-1|NA
CASSPEWGRMNTEAFF
TGTGCCAGCAGCCCAGAGTGGGGGAGGATGAACACTGAAGCTTTCTTT
>TRBV7-6|NA|TRBJ2-3|TRBD1
CASTLGTGADTQYF
TGTGCCAGCACCCTCGGGACAGGGGCAGATACGCAGTATTTT
>TRBV2|NA|TRBJ2-6|NA
CASGPSRTPGANVLTF
TGTGCCAGCGGTCCCTCCCGAACCCCTGGGGCCAACGTCCTGACTTTC
>TRBV18|NA|TRBJ2-5|NA
CASSTLVQETQYF
TGTGCCAGCTCAACACTAGTCCAAGAGACCCAGTACTTC
>TRBV28|NA|TRBJ2-5|TRBD2
CASSFRTGGETQYF
TGTGCCAGCAGTTTCAGGACGGGGGGAGAGACCCAGTACTTC